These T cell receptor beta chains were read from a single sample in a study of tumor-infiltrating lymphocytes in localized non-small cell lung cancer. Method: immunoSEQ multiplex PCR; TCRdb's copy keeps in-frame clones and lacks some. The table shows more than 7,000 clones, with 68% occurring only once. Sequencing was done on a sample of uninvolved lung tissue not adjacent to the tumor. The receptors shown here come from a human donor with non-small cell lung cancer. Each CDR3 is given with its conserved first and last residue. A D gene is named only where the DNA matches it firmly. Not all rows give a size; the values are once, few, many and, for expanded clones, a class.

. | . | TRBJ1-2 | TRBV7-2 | TGTGCCAGCAGCTTGGGGTACGGCGGCTACACCTTC | CASSLGYGGYTF
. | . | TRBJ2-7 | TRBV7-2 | TGTGCCAGCAGCTCCGGGGTGATGGGGGAGCAGTACTTC | CASSSGVMGEQYF
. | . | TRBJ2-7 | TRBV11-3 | TGTGCCAGCAGCTTACGATCCGGGATCCACTACGAGCAGTACTTC | CASSLRSGIHYEQYF
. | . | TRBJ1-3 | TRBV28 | TGTGCCAGCAGTTTAGAGCCGCCTGGAAACACCATATATTTT | CASSLEPPGNTIYF
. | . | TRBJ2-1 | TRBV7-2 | TGTGCCAGCAGCTTAGGGAATGTGGGGGTTTACAATGAGCAGTTCTTC | CASSLGNVGVYNEQFF
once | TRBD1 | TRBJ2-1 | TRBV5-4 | TGTGCCAGCAGCGCAGACAGGGGGCAGGGAAATGAGCAGTTCTTC | CASSADRGQGNEQFF
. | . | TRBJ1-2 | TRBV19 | TGTGCCAGTAGTATGAGGGGGTATGGCTACACCTTC | CASSMRGYGYTF
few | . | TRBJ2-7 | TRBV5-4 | TGTGCCAGCAGCTTCGACCTCGGGACGTACGAGCAGTACTTC | CASSFDLGTYEQYF
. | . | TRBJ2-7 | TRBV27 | TGTGCCAGCAGTTTATGGAGAGGCTACGAGCAGTACTTC | CASSLWRGYEQYF
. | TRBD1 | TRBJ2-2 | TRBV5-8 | TGTGCCAGCAGCCCCAGACAGGGAACCGGGGAGCTGTTTTTT | CASSPRQGTGELFF
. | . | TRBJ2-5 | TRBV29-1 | TGCAGCGTTGATCAGGGTGGAGAGACCCAGTACTTC | CSVDQGGETQYF
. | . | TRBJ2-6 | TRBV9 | TGTGCCAGCAGCGTAGGCCCGGGGACTGGGGCCAACGTCCTGACTTTC | CASSVGPGTGANVLTF
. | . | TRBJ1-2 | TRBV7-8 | TGTGCCAGCAGCCCCGGGGTCCAGGGTAACTATGGCTACACCTTC | CASSPGVQGNYGYTF
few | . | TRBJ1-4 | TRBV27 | TGTGCCAGCAGTCAACTTACCAGGCTGTTTTTT | CASSQLTRLFF
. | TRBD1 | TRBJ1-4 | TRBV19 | TGTGCCAGTAGTAATGACAGGGGAAATGAAAAACTGTTTTTT | CASSNDRGNEKLFF
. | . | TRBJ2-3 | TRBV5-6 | TGTGCCAGCAGCTGGGGTTTGCCGATAAGCACAGATACGCAGTATTTT | CASSWGLPISTDTQYF
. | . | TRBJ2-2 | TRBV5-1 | TGCGCCAGCAGCGACACTCCTGCCGGGGAGCTGTTTTTT | CASSDTPAGELFF
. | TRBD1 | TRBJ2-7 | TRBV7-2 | TGTGCCAGCAGCCGTTCCTCCGGGACAGGGGGACACGAGCAGTACTTC | CASSRSSGTGGHEQYF
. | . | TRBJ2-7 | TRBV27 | TGTGCCAGCAGTAGCAGGGCAGTTTCTTACGAGCAGTACTTC | CASSSRAVSYEQYF
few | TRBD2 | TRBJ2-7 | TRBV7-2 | TGTGCCAGCAGCTTAGATCCTAGCGGCTCCTACGAGCAGTACTTC | CASSLDPSGSYEQYF